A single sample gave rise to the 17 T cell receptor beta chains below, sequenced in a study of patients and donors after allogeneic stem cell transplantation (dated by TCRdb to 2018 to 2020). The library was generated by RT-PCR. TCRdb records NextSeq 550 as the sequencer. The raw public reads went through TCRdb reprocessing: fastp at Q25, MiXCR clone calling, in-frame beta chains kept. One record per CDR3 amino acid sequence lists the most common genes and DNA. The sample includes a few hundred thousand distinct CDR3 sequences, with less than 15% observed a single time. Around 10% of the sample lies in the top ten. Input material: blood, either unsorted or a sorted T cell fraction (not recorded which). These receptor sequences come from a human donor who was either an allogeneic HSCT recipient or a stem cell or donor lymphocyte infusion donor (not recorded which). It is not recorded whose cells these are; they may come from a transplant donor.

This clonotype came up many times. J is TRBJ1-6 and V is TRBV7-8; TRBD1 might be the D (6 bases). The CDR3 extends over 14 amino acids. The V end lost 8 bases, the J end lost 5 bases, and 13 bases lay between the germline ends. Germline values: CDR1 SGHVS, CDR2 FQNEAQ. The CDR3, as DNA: TGTGCCAGCTCCCCGGGACACCATAATTCACCCCTCCACTTT. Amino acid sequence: CASSPGHHNSPLHF.

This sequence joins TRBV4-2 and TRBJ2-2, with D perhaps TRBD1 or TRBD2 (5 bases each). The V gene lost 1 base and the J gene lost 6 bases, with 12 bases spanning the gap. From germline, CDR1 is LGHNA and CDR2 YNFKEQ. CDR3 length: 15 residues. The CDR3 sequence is CASSQGGFEAGELFF. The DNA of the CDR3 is TGTGCCAGCAGCCAAGGGGGGTTTGAAGCCGGGGAGCTGTTTTTT.

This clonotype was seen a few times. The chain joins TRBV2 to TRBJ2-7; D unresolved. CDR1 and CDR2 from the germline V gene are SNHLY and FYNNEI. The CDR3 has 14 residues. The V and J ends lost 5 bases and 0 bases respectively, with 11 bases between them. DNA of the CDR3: TGTGCCAGCAGTTGGACGGACCTCTCCTACGAGCAGTACTTC. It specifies CASSWTDLSYEQYF. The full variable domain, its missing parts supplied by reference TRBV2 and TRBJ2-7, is EPEVTQTPSHQVTQMGQEVILRCVPISNHLYFYWYRQILGQKVEFLVSFYNNEISEKSEIFDDQFSVERPDGSNFTLKIRSTKLEDSAMYFCASSWTDLSYEQYFGPGTRLTVT.

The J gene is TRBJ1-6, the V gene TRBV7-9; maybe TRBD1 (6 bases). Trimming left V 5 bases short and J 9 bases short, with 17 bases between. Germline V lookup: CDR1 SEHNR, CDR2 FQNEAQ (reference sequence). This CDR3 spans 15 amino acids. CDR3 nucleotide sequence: TGTGCCAGCAGCGAATCGGGCGGGGGCAGTTCACCCCTCCACTTT. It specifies CASSESGGGSSPLHF.

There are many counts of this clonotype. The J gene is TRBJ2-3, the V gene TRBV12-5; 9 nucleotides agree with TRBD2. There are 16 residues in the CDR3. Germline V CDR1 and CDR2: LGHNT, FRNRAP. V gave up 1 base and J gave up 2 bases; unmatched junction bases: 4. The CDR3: CASGLETSGPTDTQYF. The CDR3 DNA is TGTGCTAGTGGTTTGGAGACTAGCGGCCCCACAGATACGCAGTATTTT.

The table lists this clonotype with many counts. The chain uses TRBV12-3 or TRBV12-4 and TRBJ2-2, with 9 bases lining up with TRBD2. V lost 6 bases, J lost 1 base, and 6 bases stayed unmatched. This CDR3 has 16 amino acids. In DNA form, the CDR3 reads TGTGCCAGCAGGGGTAGCGGGGGACGGAACACCGGGGAGCTGTTTTTT. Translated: CASRGSGGRNTGELFF.

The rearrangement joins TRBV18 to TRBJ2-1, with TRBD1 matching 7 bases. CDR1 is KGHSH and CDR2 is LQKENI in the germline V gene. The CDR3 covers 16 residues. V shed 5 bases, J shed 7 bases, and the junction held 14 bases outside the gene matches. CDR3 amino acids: CASSKGAGQAVNEQFF. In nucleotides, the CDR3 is TGTGCCAGCTCAAAGGGGGCGGGTCAAGCGGTGAATGAGCAGTTCTTC. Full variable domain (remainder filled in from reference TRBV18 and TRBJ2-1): NAGVMQNPRHLVRRRGQEARLRCSPMKGHSHVYWYRQLPEEGLKFMVYLQKENIIDESGMPKERFSAEFPKEGPSILRIQQVVRGDSAAYFCASSKGAGQAVNEQFFGPGTRLTVL.

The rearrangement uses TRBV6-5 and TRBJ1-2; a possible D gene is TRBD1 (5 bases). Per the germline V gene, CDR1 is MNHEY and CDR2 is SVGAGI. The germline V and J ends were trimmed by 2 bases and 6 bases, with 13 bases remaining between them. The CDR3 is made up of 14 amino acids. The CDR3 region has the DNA TGTGCCAGCAGTTACGACGGGGGAAAGCATGGCTACACCTTC. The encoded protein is CASSYDGGKHGYTF.

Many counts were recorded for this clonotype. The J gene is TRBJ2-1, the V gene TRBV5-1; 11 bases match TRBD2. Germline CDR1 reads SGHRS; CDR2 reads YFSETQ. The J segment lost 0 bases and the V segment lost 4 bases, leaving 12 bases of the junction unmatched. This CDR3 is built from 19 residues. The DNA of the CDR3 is TGCGCCAGCAGCCTGGGACTAGCGGCCCGCCATAGCTCCTACAATGAGCAGTTCTTC. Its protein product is CASSLGLAARHSSYNEQFF.

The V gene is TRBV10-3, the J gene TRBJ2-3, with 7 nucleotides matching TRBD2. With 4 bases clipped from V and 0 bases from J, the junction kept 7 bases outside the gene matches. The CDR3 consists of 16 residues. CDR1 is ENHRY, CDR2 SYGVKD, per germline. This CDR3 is CAISGKAGTSTDTQYF. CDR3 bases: TGTGCCATCAGTGGAAAAGCGGGGACTAGCACAGATACGCAGTATTTT.

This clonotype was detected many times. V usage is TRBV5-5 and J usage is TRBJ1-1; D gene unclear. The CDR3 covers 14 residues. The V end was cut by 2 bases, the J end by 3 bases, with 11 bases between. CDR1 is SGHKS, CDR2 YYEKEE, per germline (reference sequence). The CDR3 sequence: CASSFSSVHTEAFF. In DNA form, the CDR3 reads TGTGCCAGCAGCTTTAGTAGCGTCCACACTGAAGCTTTCTTT.

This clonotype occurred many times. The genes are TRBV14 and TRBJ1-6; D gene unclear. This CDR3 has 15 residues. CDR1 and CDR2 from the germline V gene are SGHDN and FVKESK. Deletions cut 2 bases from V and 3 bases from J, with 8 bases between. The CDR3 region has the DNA TGTGCCAGCAGCCAAAAGGGCGGCTATAATTCACCCCTCCACTTT. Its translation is CASSQKGGYNSPLHF.

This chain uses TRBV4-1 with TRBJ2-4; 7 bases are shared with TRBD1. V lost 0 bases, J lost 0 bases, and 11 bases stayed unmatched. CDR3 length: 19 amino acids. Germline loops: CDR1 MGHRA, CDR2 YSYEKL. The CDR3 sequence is CASSQDGPGQHLAKNIQYF. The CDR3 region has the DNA TGCGCCAGCAGCCAAGACGGCCCGGGACAGCACTTAGCCAAAAACATTCAGTACTTC.

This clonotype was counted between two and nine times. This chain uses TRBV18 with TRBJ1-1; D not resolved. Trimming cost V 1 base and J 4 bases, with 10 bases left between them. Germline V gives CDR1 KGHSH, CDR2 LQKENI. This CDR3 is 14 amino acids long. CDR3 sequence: CASSPRPESTEAFF. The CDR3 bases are TGTGCCAGCTCACCACGTCCAGAGAGCACTGAAGCTTTCTTT.

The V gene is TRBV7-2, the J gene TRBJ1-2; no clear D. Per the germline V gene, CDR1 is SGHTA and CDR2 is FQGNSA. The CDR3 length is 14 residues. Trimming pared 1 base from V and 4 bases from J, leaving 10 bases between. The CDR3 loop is CASSLVNSLYGYTF. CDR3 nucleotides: TGTGCCAGCAGCTTAGTTAACAGTCTCTATGGCTACACCTTC.

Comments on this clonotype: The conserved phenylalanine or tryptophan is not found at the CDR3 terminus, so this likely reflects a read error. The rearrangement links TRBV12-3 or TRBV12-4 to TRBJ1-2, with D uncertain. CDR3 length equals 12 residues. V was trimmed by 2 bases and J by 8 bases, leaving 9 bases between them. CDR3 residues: CASSLTGWGYTL. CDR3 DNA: TGTGCCAGCAGTTTAACCGGGTGGGGCTACACCTTA.

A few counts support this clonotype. The CDR3 region has the DNA TGTGCCAGCAGCTTAGAGACACCATACTATGGCTACACCTTC. This gives the protein CASSLETPYYGYTF. This chain connects TRBV7-9 to TRBJ1-2, with no clear D. Trimming removed 1 base at V and 3 bases at J, with 9 bases between. The germline V gene has CDR1 SEHNR and CDR2 FQNEAQ (reference sequence). This CDR3 is built from 14 residues.